The clone carrying this T cell receptor beta chain was recorded many times. Its antigen is unidentified. The junction differs from germline at one of its ends, possibly a read error. The CDR3 consists of 14 residues. Germline CDR1 is SNHLY and CDR2 is FYNNEI. Amplified material comprised TCR beta CDR3 regions derived from RNA transcripts. RT-PCR with HTBI primers came first, then second-round multiplex PCR. A single record per CDR3 protein comes from TCRdb applying MiXCR to the multiplex PCR reads. The sample holds about 390,000 distinct CDR3 sequences, roughly 15% seen once. This sample stems from a study of Graves' ophthalmopathy and Graves' hyperthyroidism. Findings of the study overall: The 13-signature model separated ophthalmopathy from stable hyperthyroidism at around 88% sensitivity and almost 83% specificity.

The chain is built from TRBV2 and TRBJ2-4; the match to TRBD1 covers 7 bases. This sequence originates from an adult woman with stable Graves' hyperthyroidism. The sample was peripheral blood. The CDR3 DNA reads TGTGCCAGCAGTGGGCAGGGGGTCAAAAACATTAAGTACTTC. Translated, it gives CASSGQGVKNIKYF.